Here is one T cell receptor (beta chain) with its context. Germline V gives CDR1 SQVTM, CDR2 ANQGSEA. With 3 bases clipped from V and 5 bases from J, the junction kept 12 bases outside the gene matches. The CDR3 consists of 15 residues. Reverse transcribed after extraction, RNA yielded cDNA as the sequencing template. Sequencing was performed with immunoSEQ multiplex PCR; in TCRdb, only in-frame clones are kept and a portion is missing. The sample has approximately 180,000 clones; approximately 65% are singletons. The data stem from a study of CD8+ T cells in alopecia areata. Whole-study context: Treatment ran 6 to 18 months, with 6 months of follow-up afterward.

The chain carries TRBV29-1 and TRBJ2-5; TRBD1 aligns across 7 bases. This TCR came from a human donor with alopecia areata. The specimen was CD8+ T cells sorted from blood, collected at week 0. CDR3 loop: CSVESETGLMETQYF. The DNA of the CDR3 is TGCAGCGTTGAGTCCGAGACAGGGTTGATGGAGACCCAGTACTTC. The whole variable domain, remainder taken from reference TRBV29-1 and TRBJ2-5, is SAVISQKPSRDICQRGTSLTIQCQVDSQVTMMFWYRQQPGQSLTLIATANQGSEATYESGFVIDKFPISRPNLTFSTLTVSNMSPEDSSIYLCSVESETGLMETQYFGPGTRLLVL.